Below, 2 T cell receptor beta chains from the same sample are listed, as sequenced in a study of regulatory T cells in long-lasting Graves disease. In building TCR beta libraries, iRepertoire HTBI primers were used together with Arm-PCR of CDR3 regions. Via MiXCR, TCRdb re-called the multiplex PCR reads, giving one row per CDR3 protein. The table lists a few hundred thousand distinct CDR3 sequences, approximately 15% of them singletons. Sample time point: newly diagnosed GD, antithyroid drugs for less than 3 months. With RNA extracted from PBMCs as input, the TCR library was made. The same data also went into a second study, on T cells in Graves' hyperthyroidism and ophthalmopathy.

The starting material was peripheral blood mononuclear cells (PBMCs), obtained at new diagnosis, from a patient treated with antithyroid drugs. These receptor sequences come from a man aged 35-49 years with Graves disease.

The sample holds many counts of this clonotype. The chain joins TRBV7-2 to TRBJ2-2; D call uncertain. Germline V lookup: CDR1 SGHTA, CDR2 FQGNSA. Trimming pared 3 bases from V and 3 bases from J, leaving 11 bases between. The CDR3 is 15 residues long. The CDR3 coding sequence is TGTGCCAGCAGCTTTAGATACATCTACACCGGGGAGCTGTTTTTT. Amino acids: CASSFRYIYTGELFF.

In the case of this clonotype: A read error likely explains this, since a far larger clone differs by one base. The V gene is TRBV20-1, the J gene TRBJ2-7; a possible D gene is TRBD1 (5 bases). V gave up 7 bases and J gave up 7 bases, with 20 bases separating them. Germline CDR1 and CDR2: DFQATT and SNEGSKA (reference sequence). The CDR3 consists of 13 residues. The CDR3 nucleotides read TGCAGTGGGGCGTCAGGGTACATGAATGAGCAGTACTTC. It yields the protein CSGASGYMNEQYF.